One sample yielded the 26 T cell receptor beta chains listed below, sequenced in a study of cytomegalovirus exposure and HLA in healthy donors. PCR used 60 Vbeta primers and 13 Jbeta primers. Sequencing was performed with immunoSEQ multiplex PCR; in TCRdb, only in-frame clones are kept and a portion is missing. The sample has 90,000 to 95,000 clones, over 75% seen once. Material for sequencing was PBMCs. The source is a girl aged 2 to 9 in good health and CMV-seropositive.

This clone came up once. This chain links TRBV5-4 with TRBJ2-7; perhaps TRBD2 as D (6 bases). Per germline, CDR1 SGHNT and CDR2 YYREEE (reference sequence). The CDR3 totals 14 residues. With 4 bases removed from V and 0 bases from J, the gap between germline ends came to 11 bases. In DNA form, the CDR3 reads TGTGCCAGCAGCCCGGGACTTTACTCCTACGAGCAGTACTTC. Amino acid sequence: CASSPGLYSYEQYF.

About this clone itself: A junction end diverges from the germline sequence, so it may reflect a read error. The chain couples TRBV6-1 to TRBJ1-5; D might be TRBD1 (6 bases). Germline values: CDR1 MNHNS, CDR2 SASEGT. The length of the CDR3 is 12 residues. The CDR3 region is CASSLPGAGDAF. CDR3 bases: TGTGCCAGCAGTCTCCCGGGGGCGGGGGACGCTTTT.

The chain is built from TRBV7-6 and TRBJ1-1; no clear D. Trimming left V 1 base short and J 4 bases short, with 16 bases between. The CDR3 contains 16 residues. Germline CDR1 is SGHVS and CDR2 is FNYEAQ. CDR3 residues: CASSLVLTARGTEAFF. CDR3 nucleotides: TGTGCCAGCAGCTTAGTTCTCACAGCCCGGGGCACTGAAGCTTTCTTT.

This chain links TRBV30 with TRBJ1-2; TRBD1 aligns across 8 bases. The CDR3 is made up of 14 amino acids. V trimming: 3 bases; J trimming: 6 bases; junction bases outside the gene matches: 9. CDR1 is GTSNPN, CDR2 SVGIG, per germline (reference sequence). DNA of the CDR3: TGTGCCTGGAGGCGATCGGACAGGGAGGATGGCTACACCTTC. This sequence encodes CAWRRSDREDGYTF.

The chain recombines TRBV30 with TRBJ1-5; weak D call: TRBD1 (5 bases). CDR3 length equals 14 residues. Trimming took off 4 bases at V and 2 bases at J, with 12 bases between the two ends. CDR1 and CDR2 from the germline V gene are GTSNPN and SVGIG (reference sequence). CDR3 region: CAWTSGMGNQPQHF. In nucleotides, the CDR3 is TGTGCCTGGACTTCAGGGATGGGCAATCAGCCCCAGCATTTT.

The chain couples TRBV28 to TRBJ2-5; 11 positions match TRBD2. V shed 6 bases and J 4 bases; nucleotides not matched to a gene: 4. Looked up from germline, CDR1 is MDHEN and CDR2 is SYDVKM. The CDR3 sequence is 14 residues long. The CDR3 reads CASSLLAGAETQYF. In nucleotides, the CDR3 is TGTGCCAGCAGCCTACTAGCGGGAGCAGAGACCCAGTACTTC.

The chain carries TRBV30 and TRBJ2-7; 8 nucleotides match TRBD1. Trimming took 5 bases from V and 3 from J; bases not matched to a gene: 9. From germline, CDR1 is GTSNPN and CDR2 SVGIG (reference sequence). The CDR3 extends over 14 amino acids. CDR3 sequence reads: CAWGPGQDLYEQYF. CDR3 coding DNA: TGTGCCTGGGGACCGGGACAGGATCTCTACGAGCAGTACTTC.

CDR3 DNA: TGTGCCAGCAGCTTTATAACAGGGGAATCTTTCTTT. Translated: CASSFITGESFF. This chain joins TRBV7-2 and TRBJ1-1; TRBD1 matches 7 bases. The CDR3 loop spans 12 amino acids. Losses at the gene ends were 3 bases for V and 12 bases for J; bases not matched to a gene: 7. CDR1 and CDR2 (germline): SGHTA, FQGNSA.

The chain joins TRBV7-9 to TRBJ2-7; the D gene is possibly TRBD1 (6 bases). With 1 base removed from V and 0 bases from J, the gap between germline ends came to 10 bases. Per the germline V gene, CDR1 is SEHNR and CDR2 is FQNEAQ (reference sequence). The CDR3 length is 15 residues. Written as DNA, the CDR3 is TGTGCCAGCAGCTTAGAGGGGGACATCTCCTACGAGCAGTACTTC. Translation gives CASSLEGDISYEQYF.

V usage is TRBV5-1 and J usage is TRBJ2-2; 8 nucleotides agree with TRBD2. This CDR3 comprises 17 residues. Germline V lookup: CDR1 SGHRS, CDR2 YFSETQ. Germline trimming cut 0 bases from V and 6 bases from J; bases unmatched to any gene: 10. The CDR3 loop reads CASSLVREGSRAGELFF. The CDR3 DNA reads TGCGCCAGCAGCTTGGTTCGGGAGGGCAGTCGGGCCGGGGAGCTGTTTTTT.

The chain links TRBV5-6 to TRBJ1-2, with D unclear. This CDR3 spans 14 amino acids. The germline CDR1 and CDR2 sequences are SGHDT and YYEEEE. Trimming took off 4 bases at V and 5 bases at J, with 15 bases between the two ends. The CDR3 protein is CASSHPLENYGYTF. The CDR3, as DNA: TGTGCCAGCAGCCATCCACTTGAAAATTATGGCTACACCTTC.

This rearrangement joins TRBV5-4 to TRBJ2-7; a possible D gene is TRBD2 (5 bases). CDR3 length: 15 residues. V dropped 5 bases and J dropped 3 bases, with 18 bases sitting between them. CDR1 SGHNT and CDR2 YYREEE come from the germline V gene (reference sequence). For the CDR3, the DNA is TGTGCCAGCAGTGCCGGGTTGCCCGGGGTCTACGAGCAGTACTTC. Its translation is CASSAGLPGVYEQYF.

J is TRBJ2-5 and V is TRBV6-1; D remains unclear. Between the trimmed V and J ends, which lost 5 bases and 1 base, there was a span of 2 bases. The CDR3 has 11 residues. Germline CDR1 reads MNHNS; CDR2 reads SASEGT. The CDR3 region has the DNA TGTGCCAGCAGTCTCCAAGAGACCCAGTACTTC. Amino acid sequence: CASSLQETQYF.

V gene TRBV29-1 combines with J gene TRBJ1-2; 7 bases match TRBD1. The junction had 8 bases not matched to a gene; V was cut back by 6 bases and J by 1 base. This CDR3 has 14 amino acids. Per the germline V gene, CDR1 is SQVTM and CDR2 is ANQGSEA. The CDR3 DNA is TGCAGCGTCGTCGGGGGACAGATTAACTATGGCTACACCTTC. Translating it yields CSVVGGQINYGYTF. Drawing the rest from reference TRBV29-1 and TRBJ1-2, the complete variable domain is SAVISQKPSRDICQRGTSLTIQCQVDSQVTMMFWYRQQPGQSLTLIATANQGSEATYESGFVIDKFPISRPNLTFSTLTVSNMSPEDSSIYLCSVVGGQINYGYTFGSGTRLTVV.

The chain is built from TRBV4-1 and TRBJ2-7; D may be TRBD2 (6 bases). Looked up from germline, CDR1 is MGHRA and CDR2 is YSYEKL. The V end was cut by 1 base, the J end by 2 bases, with 12 bases between. The CDR3 consists of 15 residues. CDR3 coding DNA: TGCGCCAGCAGCCAAGTTTATGCGGGACCCTACGAGCAGTACTTC. Translated, it gives CASSQVYAGPYEQYF.

The chain employs TRBV29-1 and TRBJ2-1; TRBD2 aligns across 12 bases. This CDR3 is 14 amino acids long. With 6 bases clipped from V and 0 bases from J, the junction kept 0 bases outside the gene matches. Germline lookup yields CDR1 SQVTM and CDR2 ANQGSEA. This CDR3 is CSVTSGSSYNEQFF. Written as DNA, the CDR3 is TGCAGCGTGACTAGCGGGAGCTCCTACAATGAGCAGTTCTTC.

This clone has only a few counts. This chain connects TRBV5-1 to TRBJ2-7; 7 bases line up with TRBD1. J lost 0 bases, V lost 2 bases, and 8 bases had no gene match. CDR1 is SGHRS and CDR2 is YFSETQ in the germline V gene. The CDR3 is 16 residues long. The CDR3: CASSFNRGDSSYEQYF. CDR3 sequence (DNA): TGCGCCAGCAGCTTCAACAGGGGCGATAGCTCCTACGAGCAGTACTTC.

This clone was detected a few times. The chain links TRBV7-9 to TRBJ2-6; D might be TRBD1 (6 bases). The CDR3 is 18 residues long. The V gene lost 4 bases and the J gene lost 0 bases, with 16 bases spanning the gap. From germline, CDR1 is SEHNR and CDR2 FQNEAQ (reference sequence). The CDR3 bases are TGTGCCAGCAGCTCAACAGGGTATACGAGCTCTGGGGCCAACGTCCTGACTTTC. Amino acid sequence: CASSSTGYTSSGANVLTF. The variable domain in full, with the rest retrieved from reference TRBV7-9 and TRBJ2-6, is DTGVSQNPRHKITKRGQNVTFRCDPISEHNRLYWYRQTLGQGPEFLTYFQNEAQLEKSRLLSDRFSAERPKGSFSTLEIQRTEQGDSAMYLCASSSTGYTSSGANVLTFGAGSRLTVL.

CDR3 DNA sequence: TGTGCCAGCAGCTTCGCCGGGACAATAACGAGAGAGACCCAGTACTTC. It is translated as CASSFAGTITRETQYF. The rearrangement uses TRBV5-8 and TRBJ2-5; D might be TRBD1 (6 bases). The CDR3 covers 16 residues. The V end lost 2 bases, the J end lost 4 bases, and 18 bases lay between the germline ends. Germline CDR1 and CDR2: SGHTS and YDEGEE.

This sequence joins TRBV6-1 and TRBJ2-1; 13 bases map to TRBD2. The length of the CDR3 is 17 residues. V gave up 6 bases and J gave up 6 bases; unmatched junction bases: 11. Germline V lookup: CDR1 MNHNS, CDR2 SASEGT. CDR3 nucleotide sequence: TGTGCCAGCAGCGAAATCCGGACTAGCGGGAGTGGCAATGAGCAGTTCTTC. Its protein product is CASSEIRTSGSGNEQFF.

The table lists this clone with a count of one. The CDR3 DNA is TGCAGCGTGCGGACTAGCGGGAGTGGGGAGCTGTTTTTT. It yields the protein CSVRTSGSGELFF. The V gene is TRBV29-1, the J gene TRBJ2-2, with TRBD2 identical over 13 bases. Looked up from germline, CDR1 is SQVTM and CDR2 is ANQGSEA. V lost 6 bases, J lost 8 bases, and 3 bases stayed unmatched. The CDR3 is 13 amino acids.

The chain links TRBV6-5 to TRBJ2-3; 12 positions match TRBD2. J was trimmed by 2 bases and V by 6 bases; bases with no gene match: 3. Germline CDR1 reads MNHEY; CDR2 reads SVGAGI. This CDR3 has 15 amino acids. CDR3 amino acids: CASRTSGSYTDTQYF. The CDR3 bases are TGTGCCAGCAGGACTAGCGGGAGTTACACAGATACGCAGTATTTT.

The chain uses TRBV23-1 and TRBJ1-2; possibly TRBD1 for D (5 bases). TRBV23-1 is an ORF for which the function is uncertain. Between the trimmed V and J ends, which lost 6 bases and 7 bases, there was a span of 21 bases. The CDR3 is made up of 15 amino acids. The CDR3 DNA is TGCGCCAGCAGCCATGTCCGGGGGTTGTGGAGTGGCTACACCTTC. It encodes CASSHVRGLWSGYTF.

This chain uses TRBV6-1 with TRBJ2-7; 8 positions agree with TRBD2. Unmatched junction bases numbered 5, after V lost 5 bases and J lost 2 bases. Germline assignment: CDR1 MNHNS and CDR2 SASEGT. This CDR3 comprises 14 residues. In nucleotides, the CDR3 is TGTGCCAGCAGTACTAGCGGTACCGCCTACGAGCAGTACTTC. Residues: CASSTSGTAYEQYF.

This chain connects TRBV28 to TRBJ1-5, with unresolved D. Germline CDR1 is MDHEN and CDR2 is SYDVKM. This CDR3 has 15 residues. V was shortened by 5 bases and J by 6 bases, with 17 bases between the two germline ends. CDR3 DNA sequence: TGTGCCAGCAGTAGTGAGGGAAGCGGTCGTCAGCCCCAGCATTTT. Amino acid sequence: CASSSEGSGRQPQHF.

This clone was picked up one time. This chain uses TRBV30 with TRBJ1-4; no clear D. From germline, CDR1 is GTSNPN and CDR2 SVGIG (reference sequence). The CDR3 covers 15 residues. With 2 bases removed from V and 3 bases from J, the gap between germline ends came to 13 bases. CDR3 residues: CAWSSGLGANEKLFF. CDR3 sequence (DNA): TGTGCCTGGAGTAGCGGGTTGGGAGCTAATGAAAAACTGTTTTTT.